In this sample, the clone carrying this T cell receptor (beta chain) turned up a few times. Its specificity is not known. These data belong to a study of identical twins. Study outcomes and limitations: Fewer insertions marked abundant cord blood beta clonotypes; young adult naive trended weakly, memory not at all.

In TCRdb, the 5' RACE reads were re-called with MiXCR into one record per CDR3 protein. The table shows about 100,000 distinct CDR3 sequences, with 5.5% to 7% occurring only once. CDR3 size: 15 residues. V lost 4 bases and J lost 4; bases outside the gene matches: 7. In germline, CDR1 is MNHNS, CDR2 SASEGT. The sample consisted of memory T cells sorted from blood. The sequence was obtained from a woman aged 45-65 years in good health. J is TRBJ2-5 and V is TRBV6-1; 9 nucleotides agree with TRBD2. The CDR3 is CASSGVAGEAETQYF. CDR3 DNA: TGTGCCAGCAGTGGGGTAGCGGGAGAAGCAGAGACCCAGTACTTC.